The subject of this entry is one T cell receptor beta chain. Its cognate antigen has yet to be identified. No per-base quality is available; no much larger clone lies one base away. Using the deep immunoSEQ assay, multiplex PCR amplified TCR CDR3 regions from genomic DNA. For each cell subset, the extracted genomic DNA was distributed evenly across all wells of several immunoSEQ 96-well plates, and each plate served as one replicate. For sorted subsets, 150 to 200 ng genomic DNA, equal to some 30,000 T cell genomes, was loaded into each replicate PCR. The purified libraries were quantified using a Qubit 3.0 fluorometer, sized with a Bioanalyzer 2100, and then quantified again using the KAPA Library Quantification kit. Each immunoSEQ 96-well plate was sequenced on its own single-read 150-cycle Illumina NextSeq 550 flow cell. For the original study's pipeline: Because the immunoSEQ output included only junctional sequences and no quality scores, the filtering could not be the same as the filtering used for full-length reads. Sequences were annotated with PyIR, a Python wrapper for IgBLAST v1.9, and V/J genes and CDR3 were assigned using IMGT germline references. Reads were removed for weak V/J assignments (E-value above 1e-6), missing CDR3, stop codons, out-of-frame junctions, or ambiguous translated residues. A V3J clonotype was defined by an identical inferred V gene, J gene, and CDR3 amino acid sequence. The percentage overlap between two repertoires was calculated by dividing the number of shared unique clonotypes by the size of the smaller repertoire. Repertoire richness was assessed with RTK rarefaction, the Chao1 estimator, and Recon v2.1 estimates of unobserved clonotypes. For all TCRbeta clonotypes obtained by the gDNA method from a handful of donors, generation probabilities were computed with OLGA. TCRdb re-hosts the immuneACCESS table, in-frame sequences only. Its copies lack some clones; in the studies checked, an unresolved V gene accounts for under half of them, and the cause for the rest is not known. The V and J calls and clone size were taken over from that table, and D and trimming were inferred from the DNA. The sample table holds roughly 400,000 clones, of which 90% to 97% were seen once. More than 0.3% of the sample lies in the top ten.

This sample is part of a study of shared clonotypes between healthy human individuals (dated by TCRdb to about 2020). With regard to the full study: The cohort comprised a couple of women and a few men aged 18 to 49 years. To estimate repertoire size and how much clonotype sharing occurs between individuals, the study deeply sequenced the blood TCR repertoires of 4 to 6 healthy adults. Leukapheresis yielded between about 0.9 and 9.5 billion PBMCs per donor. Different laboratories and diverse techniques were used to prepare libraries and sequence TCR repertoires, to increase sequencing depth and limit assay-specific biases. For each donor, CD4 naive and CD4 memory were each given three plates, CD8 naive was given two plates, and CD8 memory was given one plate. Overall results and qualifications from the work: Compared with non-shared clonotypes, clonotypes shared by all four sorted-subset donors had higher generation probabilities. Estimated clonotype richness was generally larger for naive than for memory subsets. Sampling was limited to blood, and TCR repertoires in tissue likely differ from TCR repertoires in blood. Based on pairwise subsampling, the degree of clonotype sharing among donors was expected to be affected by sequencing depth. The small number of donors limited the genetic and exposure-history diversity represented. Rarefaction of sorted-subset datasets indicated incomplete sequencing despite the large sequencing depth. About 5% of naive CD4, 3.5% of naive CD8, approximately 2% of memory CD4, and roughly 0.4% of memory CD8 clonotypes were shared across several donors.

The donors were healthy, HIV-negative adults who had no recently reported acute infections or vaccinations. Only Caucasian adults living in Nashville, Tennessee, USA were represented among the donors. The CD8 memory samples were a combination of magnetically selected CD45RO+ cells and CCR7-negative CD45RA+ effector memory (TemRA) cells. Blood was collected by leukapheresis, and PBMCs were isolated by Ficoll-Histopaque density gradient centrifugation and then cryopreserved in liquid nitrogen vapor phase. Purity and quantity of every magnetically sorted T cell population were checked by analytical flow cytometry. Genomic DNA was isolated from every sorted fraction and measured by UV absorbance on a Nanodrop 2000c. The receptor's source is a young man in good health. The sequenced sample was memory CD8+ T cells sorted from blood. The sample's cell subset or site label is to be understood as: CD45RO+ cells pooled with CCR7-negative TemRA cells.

The CDR3 loop reads CASSFGKREAYEQYF. The base sequence is TGTGCCAGCAGTTTCGGTAAGCGGGAGGCCTACGAGCAGTACTTC. This sequence uses TRBV28 and TRBJ2-7, with 9 bases in between that match TRBD2. As encoded in the germline V gene, CDR1 is MDHEN while CDR2 is SYDVKM. Here V drops 3 bases and J drops 2 bases, and the junction holds 5 bases not matched to any gene. The CDR3 runs 15 amino acids, cysteine and phenylalanine included. The only DNA kept is the CDR3, 45 bases in frame from the first base.